The present entry profiles one T cell receptor beta chain with its context. The antigen remains undetermined. Trimming removed 6 bases from V and 5 bases from J; junction bases left unmatched: 6. This CDR3 has 14 residues. This sample was included in a study of response to subunit inactivated influenza vaccine. Study-level findings and limits: Every seasonal influenza vaccination brings in few new T cells, the authors suggested.

TCRdb re-analysed the RT-PCR reads in MiXCR, keeping a single row per CDR3 protein. Altogether 750,000 to 850,000 distinct CDR3 sequences are present, under 20% being singletons, with the ten largest covering roughly 11%. This receptor was taken from a man aged 50-60 years who received an inactivated influenza vaccine. The input for sequencing was PBMCs from blood, taken 5 days after vaccination. The chain links TRBV12-3 or TRBV12-4 to TRBJ1-1, with 10 bases aligning to TRBD1. The CDR3 protein is CASSPGQGMTEAFF. The CDR3 DNA sequence: TGTGCCAGCAGCCCGGGACAGGGGATGACTGAAGCTTTCTTT.